The 14 T cell receptor beta chains listed next were all sequenced from one sample in a study of blood T cell repertoires in COVID-19. This table comes from immunoSEQ multiplex PCR, and its TCRdb copy is limited to in-frame clones, with some not included. The sample lists about 190,000 clones; around 79% were seen once. Sequencing was performed on peripheral blood. Receptors were obtained from a man aged 45-65 years who had recovered from COVID-19.

The chain has TRBV9 and TRBJ2-7; 7 nucleotides agree with TRBD1. Per germline, CDR1 SGDLS and CDR2 YYNGEE. This CDR3 region has 18 residues. Trimming at V came to 3 bases and at J to 4 bases, leaving 19 bases not matched to a gene. The CDR3 loop is CASSAVGVRGPNSYEQYF. CDR3 nucleotides: TGTGCCAGCAGCGCGGTTGGGGTAAGGGGGCCGAACTCGTACGAGCAGTACTTC.

This clone turned up a few times. The chain couples TRBV3-1 (or the pseudogene TRBV3-2) to TRBJ1-2; D perhaps matches TRBD1 (6 bases). Germline CDR1 and CDR2: LGHDT and YNNKEL (reference sequence). The germline V and J ends were trimmed by 6 bases and 5 bases, with 16 bases remaining between them. The CDR3 length is 14 residues. The CDR3 DNA is TGTGCCAGCAGTCAGACCGGGACAAGATATGGCTACACCTTC. Residues: CASSQTGTRYGYTF.

V usage is TRBV29-1 and J usage is TRBJ2-1, with TRBD1 as a possible D gene (5 bases). The V end lost 3 bases, the J end lost 8 bases, and 8 bases lay between the germline ends. Germline CDR1 and CDR2: SQVTM and ANQGSEA. The CDR3 loop spans 11 amino acids. The CDR3 sequence: CSVDQGDEQFF. The CDR3 nucleotides read TGCAGCGTTGATCAGGGCGATGAGCAGTTCTTC.

J is TRBJ2-7 and V is TRBV19; 7 bases align to TRBD1. CDR1 is LNHDA, CDR2 SQIVND, per germline (reference sequence). V lost 5 bases and J lost 3; bases outside the gene matches: 7. The CDR3 loop spans 14 amino acids. CDR3 sequence: CASSDTDRRYEQYF. The CDR3 DNA is TGTGCCAGTAGTGATACGGACAGGCGCTACGAGCAGTACTTC. The full variable domain, rest sourced from reference TRBV19 and TRBJ2-7, is DGGITQSPKYLFRKEGQNVTLSCEQNLNHDAMYWYRQDPGQGLRLIYYSQIVNDFQKGDIAEGYSVSREKKESFPLTVTSAQKNPTAFYLCASSDTDRRYEQYFGPGTRLTVT.

This clone showed up just a few times. The chain couples TRBV6-5 to TRBJ2-1, with unresolved D. CDR1 MNHEY and CDR2 SVGAGI come from the germline V gene. Trimming shortened V by 7 bases and J by 6 bases, and 19 bases separated the two germline ends. CDR3 length equals 15 residues. The CDR3 loop is CASTLEIREINEQFF. Here the CDR3 DNA reads TGTGCCAGCACCTTAGAGATAAGAGAAATCAATGAGCAGTTCTTC.

The rearrangement links TRBV19 to TRBJ1-1, with TRBD1 identical over 9 bases. The CDR3 spans 16 residues. CDR1 and CDR2 (germline): LNHDA, SQIVND (reference sequence). V lost 6 bases and J lost 1; bases outside the gene matches: 9. The CDR3 region has the DNA TGTGCCAGTAGGAGACCGGGACAGGGATGGAACACTGAAGCTTTCTTT. It yields the protein CASRRPGQGWNTEAFF.

The V call is TRBV7-9, the J call TRBJ2-7; TRBD1 matches at 11 bases. This CDR3 contains 16 residues. In germline, CDR1 is SEHNR, CDR2 FQNEAQ (reference sequence). Trimming removed 2 bases from V and 2 bases from J; junction bases left unmatched: 5. CDR3 sequence: CASSLRAGQGAYEQYF. In nucleotides, the CDR3 is TGTGCCAGCAGCTTAAGGGCGGGACAGGGGGCCTACGAGCAGTACTTC.

The chain links TRBV5-1 to TRBJ1-1; no clear D gene. Trimming removed 3 bases from V and 11 bases from J, with 14 bases in between. CDR3 length: 12 residues. CDR1 is SGHRS and CDR2 is YFSETQ in the germline V gene. The CDR3 coding sequence is TGCGCCAGCAGCTCTAACCGTGGGGAGGCTTTCTTT. Translated: CASSSNRGEAFF.

CDR3 region: CATSRDWFRTGQNTEAFF. The CDR3 DNA is TGTGCCACCAGCAGAGATTGGTTCAGGACAGGGCAGAACACTGAAGCTTTCTTT. The V and J genes are TRBV15 and TRBJ1-1, with 8 bases fitting TRBD1. Per the germline V gene, CDR1 is LNHNV and CDR2 is YYDKDF (reference sequence). V lost 0 bases and J lost 1; bases outside the gene matches: 10. This CDR3 has 18 residues.

The J gene is TRBJ1-1, the V gene TRBV6-5; no firm D call. With 0 bases removed from V and 1 base from J, the gap between germline ends came to 6 bases. CDR3 length equals 14 residues. Germline CDR1 MNHEY, CDR2 SVGAGI. The CDR3 sequence is CASSYSLGNTEAFF. For the CDR3, the DNA is TGTGCCAGCAGTTACTCACTCGGGAACACTGAAGCTTTCTTT.

The rearrangement links TRBV7-9 to TRBJ1-2, with 11 bases aligning to TRBD1. The CDR3 spans 15 residues. The V gene end was trimmed by 4 bases and the J gene end by 4 bases; junction bases not matched to a gene: 5. In germline, CDR1 is SEHNR, CDR2 FQNEAQ (reference sequence). The DNA of the CDR3 is TGTGCCAGCAGCTCCCTTGGGACAGGGGGCTATGGCTACACCTTC. This gives the protein CASSSLGTGGYGYTF. The full variable domain, completed using reference TRBV7-9 and TRBJ1-2, is DTGVSQNPRHKITKRGQNVTFRCDPISEHNRLYWYRQTLGQGPEFLTYFQNEAQLEKSRLLSDRFSAERPKGSFSTLEIQRTEQGDSAMYLCASSSLGTGGYGYTFGSGTRLTVV.

The chain uses TRBV29-1 and TRBJ1-5, with 7 bases aligning to TRBD1. Germline V gene data show CDR1 as SQVTM and CDR2 as ANQGSEA. J was trimmed by 5 bases and V by 7 bases; bases with no gene match: 8. The CDR3 consists of 13 residues. CDR3 loop: CSARQGPDQPQHF. The CDR3 DNA reads as TGCAGCGCTAGACAGGGACCGGATCAGCCCCAGCATTTT.

This chain links TRBV18 with TRBJ2-1; tentatively, D is TRBD1 (5 bases). The germline V gene encodes CDR1 KGHSH and CDR2 LQKENI. The CDR3 runs to 15 residues. The V end was cut by 5 bases, the J end by 0 bases, with 11 bases between. CDR3 DNA: TGTGCCAGCTCAGCAGACAGAGGCTCCTACAATGAGCAGTTCTTC. It codes for CASSADRGSYNEQFF.

The chain employs TRBV18 and TRBJ2-1; TRBD2 matches 16 bases. Losses at the gene ends were 5 bases for V and 0 bases for J; bases not matched to a gene: 7. Germline V gene sequence: CDR1 KGHSH, CDR2 LQKENI. CDR3 size: 19 residues. In DNA form, the CDR3 reads TGTGCCAGCTCAGCACAGGGGACTAGCGGGAGGGGCTCCTACAATGAGCAGTTCTTC. Encoded protein: CASSAQGTSGRGSYNEQFF.